Presented here are 26 T cell receptor beta chains from one specimen sequenced in a study of shared clonotypes between healthy human individuals. Clones were sequenced by immunoSEQ multiplex PCR, and TCRdb holds only the in-frame ones, with some missing. The sample includes some 2,400,000 clones, 95% of them seen just once. Material for sequencing was naive CD4+ T cells sorted from blood. Subset given: CD45RA+ positively selected. Receptors were obtained from a young man in good health.

This rearrangement joins TRBV7-2 to TRBJ1-5; weak D call: TRBD1 (6 bases). Germline-derived CDR1 and CDR2 are SGHTA and FQGNSA. The CDR3 spans 17 residues. Trimming took 5 bases from V and 0 from J, leaving 17 bases between them. CDR3 amino acids: CASSPPGQIFSNQPQHF. In nucleotides, the CDR3 is TGTGCCAGCAGCCCTCCGGGACAAATCTTTAGCAATCAGCCCCAGCATTTT.

The chain joins TRBV4-1 to TRBJ2-5; the D gene is possibly TRBD1 (8 bases). CDR1 is MGHRA, CDR2 YSYEKL, per germline. The CDR3 spans 20 residues. Trimming cost V 1 base and J 1 base, with 25 bases left between them. CDR3 sequence: CASSQGPRVYRGGLQETQYF. For the CDR3, the DNA is TGCGCCAGCAGCCAAGGGCCGAGGGTATACAGGGGGGGACTCCAAGAGACCCAGTACTTC.

The V and J genes are TRBV5-4 and TRBJ1-1; perhaps TRBD1 as D (6 bases). Germline-derived CDR1 and CDR2 are SGHNT and YYREEE (reference sequence). The length of the CDR3 is 13 residues. Trimming stripped 0 bases from V and 8 bases from J, with 11 bases between. CDR3 loop: CASSLGGRREAFF. The CDR3 nucleotides are TGTGCCAGCAGCTTGGGGGGGCGGCGGGAAGCTTTCTTT.

This chain uses TRBV6-5 with TRBJ2-5, with 7 bases lining up with TRBD1. Germline V gene data show CDR1 as MNHEY and CDR2 as SVGAGI. J was trimmed by 3 bases and V by 6 bases; bases with no gene match: 4. The length of the CDR3 is 13 residues. CDR3 region: CASSRGTEETQYF. For the CDR3, the DNA is TGTGCCAGCAGCAGAGGGACAGAAGAGACCCAGTACTTC.

The V call is TRBV27, the J call TRBJ2-6; D may be TRBD2 (5 bases). CDR3 size: 15 residues. Germline CDR1 and CDR2: MNHEY and SMNVEV (reference sequence). V was clipped by 5 bases and J by 3 bases, with 11 bases between them. The DNA of the CDR3 is TGTGCCAGCAGTATCCGGGAACATGGGGCCAACGTCCTGACTTTC. It codes for CASSIREHGANVLTF.

V gene TRBV5-6 combines with J gene TRBJ2-7; possible D gene TRBD1, 6 bases. The V end was cut by 3 bases, the J end by 4 bases, with 14 bases between. This CDR3 region has 14 residues. The germline gives CDR1 SGHDT, CDR2 YYEEEE. The CDR3 protein is CASSYEQGTYEQYF. In DNA, the CDR3 is TGTGCCAGCAGCTATGAACAGGGAACATACGAGCAGTACTTC.

This clone is a singleton in its sample. The chain recombines TRBV30 with TRBJ1-4, with TRBD1 matching over 7 bases. CDR1 and CDR2 from the germline V gene are GTSNPN and SVGIG (reference sequence). V shed 3 bases and J 4 bases; nucleotides not matched to a gene: 11. CDR3 length equals 16 residues. Here the CDR3 reads CAWRVRRQGLNEKLFF. The CDR3 nucleotides are TGTGCCTGGAGAGTTCGTCGACAGGGACTTAATGAAAAACTGTTTTTT.

This chain joins TRBV5-6 and TRBJ2-1; D is perhaps TRBD2 (6 bases). Germline V gene sequence: CDR1 SGHDT, CDR2 YYEEEE. CDR3 length: 14 amino acids. V was shortened by 0 bases and J by 7 bases, with 11 bases between the two germline ends. The CDR3 sequence: CASSLGLVVNEQFF. The DNA of the CDR3 is TGTGCCAGCAGCTTGGGACTAGTTGTAAATGAGCAGTTCTTC.

The chain couples TRBV28 to TRBJ1-6; tentative D call: TRBD1 (5 bases). Germline V gives CDR1 MDHEN, CDR2 SYDVKM. This CDR3 region has 16 residues. Trimming removed 3 bases from V and 9 bases from J, with 18 bases in between. The CDR3 loop reads CASSLGGEESISPLHF. CDR3 DNA: TGTGCCAGCAGTTTGGGGGGGGAGGAAAGCATTTCACCCCTCCACTTT.

The chain carries TRBV9 and TRBJ1-5; D uncertain. CDR1 is SGDLS, CDR2 YYNGEE, per germline. This CDR3 comprises 13 residues. V was pared by 0 bases and J by 8 bases, with 9 bases between. The CDR3 nucleotides are TGTGCCAGCAGCGTAGAGAGTGGTAAGCCCCAGCATTTT. Translated: CASSVESGKPQHF.

The chain has TRBV11-2 and TRBJ2-3; 10 nucleotides agree with TRBD2. V lost 5 bases to trimming and J lost 0 bases; unmatched junction nucleotides: 5. The germline CDR1 and CDR2 sequences are SGHAT and FQNNGV. There are 16 residues in the CDR3. CDR3 loop: CASSLGTSASTDTQYF. The CDR3 DNA reads as TGTGCCAGCAGCCTAGGGACTAGCGCTAGCACAGATACGCAGTATTTT.

This chain uses TRBV10-2 with TRBJ2-1; D gene unclear. The CDR3 length is 14 residues. CDR1 and CDR2 (germline): WSHSY, SAAADI. V was trimmed by 4 bases and J by 5 bases, leaving 12 bases between them. The CDR3 is CASSASGPNNEQFF. In nucleotides, the CDR3 is TGCGCCAGCAGTGCCTCCGGGCCCAACAATGAGCAGTTCTTC.

With respect to this clone: The sample has other DNA sequences that encode this CDR3 too. The chain combines TRBV30 with TRBJ1-1; tentative D call: TRBD1 (5 bases). This CDR3 is built from 14 residues. CDR1 is GTSNPN and CDR2 is SVGIG in the germline V gene (reference sequence). Trimming shortened V by 0 bases and J by 1 base, and 9 bases separated the two germline ends. The CDR3 DNA follows: TGTGCCTGGAGTGTAACTGGGGGGAACACTGAAGCTTTCTTT. Amino acids: CAWSVTGGNTEAFF.

V usage is TRBV2 and J usage is TRBJ1-4, with 9 positions matching TRBD1. The germline V gene has CDR1 SNHLY and CDR2 FYNNEI. This CDR3 contains 15 residues. V shed 2 bases, J shed 4 bases, and the junction held 2 bases outside the gene matches. The CDR3 DNA sequence: TGTGCCAGCAGTGAACCGGGACAGGGTAATGAAAAACTGTTTTTT. Amino acid sequence: CASSEPGQGNEKLFF.

V gene TRBV30 combines with J gene TRBJ1-6; weak D call: TRBD1 (6 bases). The CDR3 is 14 residues long. Trimming left V 0 bases short and J 10 bases short, with 13 bases between. CDR1 and CDR2 (germline): GTSNPN, SVGIG (reference sequence). Written as DNA, the CDR3 is TGTGCCTGGAGTGTAGACAGGACAAGGTCACCCCTCCACTTT. This codes for CAWSVDRTRSPLHF.

The V call is TRBV12-2, the J call TRBJ1-5. TRBV12-2 is reported as a pseudogene. This CDR3 region has 16 residues. CDR3 DNA: TGTGCAAGTCGCTTAGACGCGGGGGACGGCAATCAGCCCCAGCATTTT. Its protein is CASRLDAGDGNQPQHF.

V usage is TRBV18 and J usage is TRBJ1-5; 10 nucleotides line up with TRBD1. Germline V gene lookup returns CDR1 KGHSH and CDR2 LQKENI. This CDR3 comprises 15 residues. V was clipped by 5 bases and J by 7 bases; unmatched bases: 8. In DNA form, the CDR3 reads TGTGCCAGCTCAGTGACAGGGGGCGCTTCCCAGCCCCAGCATTTT. Its translation: CASSVTGGASQPQHF. Looking up the rest from reference TRBV18 and TRBJ1-5 gives the full variable domain: NAGVMQNPRHLVRRRGQEARLRCSPMKGHSHVYWYRQLPEEGLKFMVYLQKENIIDESGMPKERFSAEFPKEGPSILRIQQVVRGDSAAYFCASSVTGGASQPQHFGDGTRLSIL.

This clone has only one observation. V is TRBV7-9 and J is TRBJ2-5; 10 bases align to TRBD2. CDR1 and CDR2 (germline): SEHNR, FQNEAQ (reference sequence). V lost 6 bases to trimming and J lost 2 bases; unmatched junction nucleotides: 6. This CDR3 has 15 residues. CDR3 coding DNA: TGTGCCAGCAGTTACGCTAGCGGGGGACAAGAGACCCAGTACTTC. Protein product: CASSYASGGQETQYF.

This clone was detected once. The chain has TRBV5-1 and TRBJ2-2; no definite D call. The CDR3 has 13 residues. The germline V and J ends were trimmed by 2 bases and 3 bases, with 5 bases remaining between them. Germline V CDR1 and CDR2: SGHRS, YFSETQ. The CDR3 DNA sequence: TGCGCCAGCAGCTTCTCCGACACCGGGGAGCTGTTTTTT. Translation: CASSFSDTGELFF. Full variable domain (outside the CDR3, taken from reference TRBV5-1 and TRBJ2-2): KAGVTQTPRYLIKTRGQQVTLSCSPISGHRSVSWYQQTPGQGLQFLFEYFSETQRNKGNFPGRFSGRQFSNSRSEMNVSTLELGDSALYLCASSFSDTGELFFGEGSRLTVL.

In regard to this clone: Other DNA sequences in the same sample also yield this CDR3. The rearrangement links TRBV30 to TRBJ1-1; possible D gene TRBD1, 6 bases. The CDR3 runs 14 residues. The V gene's germline CDR1 is GTSNPN and CDR2 SVGIG (reference sequence). The V gene lost 0 bases and the J gene lost 5 bases, with 13 bases spanning the gap. The CDR3 loop is CAWSVRQGNTEAFF. The CDR3, as DNA: TGTGCCTGGAGTGTACGCCAGGGGAATACTGAAGCTTTCTTT.

The genes are TRBV7-6 and TRBJ1-4; maybe TRBD1 (5 bases). CDR3 length: 15 residues. V was shortened by 2 bases and J by 3 bases, with 10 bases between the two germline ends. Germline CDR1 and CDR2: SGHVS and FNYEAQ. The CDR3 loop is CASSLRRGANEKLFF. As DNA, the CDR3 is TGTGCCAGCAGCTTAAGGCGGGGGGCTAATGAAAAACTGTTTTTT.

The chain carries TRBV7-8 and TRBJ2-7, with 10 positions matching TRBD1. CDR1 and CDR2 (germline): SGHVS, FQNEAQ. The junction had 5 bases not matched to a gene; V was cut back by 0 bases and J by 0 bases. The CDR3 spans 17 residues. The chain's CDR3 is CASSLARGTGDSYEQYF. The CDR3 nucleotides read TGTGCCAGCAGCTTAGCGAGAGGGACAGGGGACTCCTACGAGCAGTACTTC.

About this clone: This CDR3 is also generated by other DNA sequences in the sample. The chain joins TRBV7-2 to TRBJ1-2, with D hard to call. The CDR3 is made up of 13 amino acids. The V and J ends lost 1 base and 5 bases respectively, with 8 bases between them. The germline CDR1 and CDR2 sequences are SGHTA and FQGNSA. CDR3 sequence: CASSLEGGYGYTF. The CDR3 bases are TGTGCCAGCAGCTTAGAGGGCGGGTATGGCTACACCTTC.

The chain joins TRBV12-5 to TRBJ2-1, with D possibly called TRBD1 or TRBD2 (5 bases each). The CDR3 contains 14 residues. Germline CDR1 reads LGHNT; CDR2 reads FRNRAP. Trimming took 5 bases from V and 8 from J, leaving 16 bases between them. The CDR3 sequence: CASGLSFLGDEQFF. CDR3 bases: TGTGCTAGTGGTCTCAGCTTCCTGGGGGATGAGCAGTTCTTC.

This chain joins TRBV12-5 and TRBJ1-5, with D unresolved. The V gene lost 7 bases and the J gene lost 4 bases, with 8 bases spanning the gap. This CDR3 spans 12 amino acids. Germline V lookup: CDR1 LGHNT, CDR2 FRNRAP. CDR3 nucleotide sequence: TGTGCTAGTGCCGCCATGAATCAGCCCCAGCATTTT. It is translated as CASAAMNQPQHF.

The CDR3 is CASSYSKGGVSEAFF. CDR3 sequence (DNA): TGTGCCAGCAGTTACTCGAAGGGAGGGGTTTCTGAAGCTTTCTTT. The V call is TRBV6-5, the J call TRBJ1-1; tentatively, D is TRBD1 (5 bases). V dropped 0 bases and J dropped 6 bases, with 14 bases sitting between them. The CDR3 length is 15 residues. Germline assignment: CDR1 MNHEY and CDR2 SVGAGI.